Listed below are T cell receptor beta chains from one sample, sequenced in a study of PD-1 blockade in classical Hodgkin lymphoma. TCRdb's table, derived via immunoSEQ multiplex PCR, lists solely in-frame clones and lacks some. The sample has some 21,000 clones, roughly 75% seen once. Sequenced material: peripheral blood mononuclear cells (PBMCs), taken before the second cycle of nivolumab. All receptors derive from a human donor with classical Hodgkin lymphoma. Both conserved end residues are part of each CDR3. D genes are given only for firm matches. A row's size may be missing; if present it is once, few, many or a size class.

TRBV7-9,TRBJ1-2,-,once,CASSYAQEGYTF,TGTGCCAGCAGCTATGCACAAGAGGGCTACACCTTC
TRBV19,TRBJ1-1,TRBD1,once,CASSTGQGPNTEAFF,TGTGCCAGTAGTACCGGACAGGGGCCGAACACTGAAGCTTTCTTT
TRBV9,TRBJ2-7,TRBD2,-,CASSVGSGRAYEQYF,TGTGCCAGCAGCGTAGGTAGCGGGAGGGCCTACGAGCAGTACTTC
TRBV30,TRBJ1-5,-,-,CAWSVPAQGQHF,TGTGCCTGGAGTGTCCCCGCCCAGGGCCAGCATTTT
TRBV2,TRBJ2-1,-,-,CASSERGAPPYNEQFF,TGTGCCAGCAGTGAACGGGGGGCCCCGCCTTACAATGAGCAGTTCTTC
TRBV6-1,TRBJ2-5,TRBD1,once,CASSPGGTQYF,TGTGCCAGCAGTCCAGGGGGGACCCAGTACTTC
TRBV15,TRBJ1-1,TRBD1,-,CATSRATQTGSSFF,TGTGCCACCAGCAGAGCCACACAGACAGGGTCATCTTTCTTT
TRBV9,TRBJ2-1,-,-,CASSVAWESYNEQFF,TGTGCCAGCAGCGTAGCCTGGGAATCCTACAATGAGCAGTTCTTC
TRBV6-1,TRBJ1-5,-,-,CASSEAVGGGHQPQHF,TGTGCCAGCAGTGAAGCGGTGGGGGGTGGTCATCAGCCCCAGCATTTT
TRBV5-1,TRBJ1-1,-,-,CASSLADRRGAFF,TGCGCCAGCAGCTTGGCCGACCGACGAGGAGCTTTCTTT
TRBV7-9,TRBJ2-5,-,-,CASSPDGGQETQYF,TGTGCCAGCAGCCCAGACGGTGGCCAAGAGACCCAGTACTTC
TRBV6-6,TRBJ1-1,-,-,CASSPVAGTEAFF,TGTGCCAGCAGCCCAGTTGCCGGCACTGAAGCTTTCTTT
TRBV10-3,TRBJ2-7,-,-,CAISEREQGSYEQYF,TGTGCCATCAGTGAACGAGAACAGGGTTCCTACGAGCAGTACTTC
TRBV28,TRBJ1-5,TRBD1,-,CASSLLGQERPQHF,TGTGCCAGCAGTTTATTGGGACAGGAACGGCCCCAGCATTTT
TRBV2,TRBJ2-4,-,-,CASSSTFAKNIQYF,TGTGCCAGCAGTTCGACCTTTGCCAAAAACATTCAGTACTTC
TRBV27,TRBJ2-2,TRBD2,few,CASSVPGLAGTGELFF,TGTGCCAGCAGTGTCCCGGGACTAGCGGGAACCGGGGAGCTGTTTTTT
TRBV6-5,TRBJ2-2,-,once,CASTSWANTGELFF,TGTGCCAGCACCTCATGGGCGAACACCGGGGAGCTGTTTTTT
TRBV19,TRBJ2-2,-,-,CASSWGANTGELFF,TGTGCCAGTAGTTGGGGGGCGAACACCGGGGAGCTGTTTTTT
TRBV6-1,TRBJ2-7,-,-,CASSYAYEQYF,TGTGCCAGCAGTTACGCCTACGAGCAGTACTTC
TRBV28,TRBJ1-4,-,-,CASSSPWTGNEKLFF,TGTGCCAGCAGTAGCCCCTGGACTGGGAATGAAAAACTGTTTTTT
TRBV11-2,TRBJ2-1,TRBD1,once,CASSSRDREGRNEQFF,TGTGCCAGCAGCTCCCGGGACAGGGAAGGAAGGAATGAGCAGTTCTTC
TRBV5-6,TRBJ1-6,-,-,CASSLRVEGSPLHF,TGTGCCAGCAGCCTCAGGGTCGAGGGATCACCCCTCCACTTT
TRBV29-1,TRBJ1-1,-,-,CSVERAGSVNTEAFF,TGCAGCGTTGAAAGGGCCGGGAGCGTTAACACTGAAGCTTTCTTT
TRBV7-6,TRBJ1-5,TRBD1,-,CASSLAGGDQPQHF,TGTGCCAGCAGCTTAGCAGGGGGCGATCAGCCCCAGCATTTT
TRBV7-2,TRBJ2-7,-,-,CASSLVVRQDSSYEQYF,TGTGCCAGCAGCTTAGTGGTACGGCAGGACAGCTCCTACGAGCAGTACTTC